This TCR beta chain was retrieved from a study of early T cells in non-severe SARS-CoV-2 infection. Whole-study context: From unsorted whole blood, bulk RNA was sequenced, and the chains remained unpaired. Whole-study findings and limits: Anti-spike CD8 responses were favored by VDJdb matching, which missed private and CD4 specificities.

This clonotype occurred a few times. Antigen: not known. Individual cDNA molecules received unique molecular identifiers. TCRdb independently ran MiXCR on the 5' RACE reads; one entry per CDR3 protein. The table lists fewer than 120,000 distinct CDR3 sequences, roughly 12% of them singletons. This material consisted of whole blood, taken at baseline. This sequence originates from an adult who was a healthcare worker with PCR-confirmed SARS-CoV-2 infection or an uninfected control (not recorded which).

CDR3 sequence reads: CASSGASGVTGELFF. The CDR3 DNA follows: TGTGCCAGCAGTGGGGCTAGCGGGGTGACCGGGGAGCTGTTTTTT. The chain combines TRBV25-1 with TRBJ2-2; TRBD2 matches 9 bases. Per germline, CDR1 MGHDK and CDR2 SYGVNS. There are 15 residues in the CDR3. V trimming: 4 bases; J trimming: 5 bases; junction bases outside the gene matches: 5.